This T cell receptor beta chain originates from a study of identical twins (dated by TCRdb to 2016 to 2017). Context from the whole study: TCR alpha and beta repertoires from monozygotic twins, unrelated adults of various ages and cord blood were deep-sequenced to test whether fetal clonotypes persist. To rule out contamination, replicate twin experiments were performed at different times with different library preparation protocols.

Every donor in the study was a healthy Caucasian. The twin cohort comprised three pairs of female monozygotic twins, all aged roughly 18 to 29 years. Positive isolation kits from Invitrogen were used to isolate the CD4+ and CD8+ T cell populations. V loses 9 bases at its end and J loses 4 bases; junction bases beyond the gene matches: 13. CDR1 and CDR2 were assigned from the germline V gene as SGHTA and FQGNSA. The CDR3 measures 16 amino acids from cysteine to phenylalanine. The DNA shown is the 48-base CDR3, in frame from base 1. The library was generated by 5' RACE. The run used an Illumina HiSeq 2000. Template switching introduced a universal primer binding site; the final cDNA contained a unique molecular identifier, enabling accurate counting of TCR cDNA molecules. Specific primers in the conserved constant-segment region were used to synthesize first-strand cDNA for TCR alpha and beta chains. To control for contamination, every cDNA library carried two barcodes: a SMART-Mk sample barcode plus Illumina barcodes. Two successive PCR steps introduced TruSeq adapter sequences along with Illumina sample barcodes. Sequencing of the TCR alpha and beta cDNA libraries was done on the Illumina HiSeq platform using custom primers. The authors' pipeline ran thus. MiGEC processed the raw reads to extract unique molecular identifiers, while MiXCR was used to determine the CDR3 positions. For each individual, recombination models were inferred using an EM algorithm with the repgenHMM and IGoR tools. Shared clonotypes were analyzed with the tcR package in R, and sharing was normalized by the product of cloneset sizes. To study raw recombination free of thymic and clonal selection effects, out-of-frame nonproductive sequences were analyzed. In TCRdb, the public reads were trimmed at Q25 with fastp and aligned with MiXCR, with productive beta chains retained. Rows with a matching CDR3 protein are joined into one entry that keeps the most common DNA and genes. None of the V and J calls come from the authors' own analysis; TCRdb made them. The sample profile shows fewer than 550,000 distinct CDR3 sequences; approximately 14% of them were found once. The ten largest make up approximately 1% of the sample.

Results the study describes overall, beyond this receptor: Because the same donors could not be followed over many years, the conclusions depended on cross-sectional statistical analysis. Recombination models systematically underestimated out-of-frame TCR alpha sharing in monozygotic twins but agreed with sharing between unrelated individuals. In beta out-of-frame sequences, excess twin sharing was weaker, because having fewer shared sequences lowered the signal-to-noise ratio. Compared with coincidental sharing between unrelated individuals, out-of-frame TCR alpha sequences shared between twins showed an excess of sequences with low generation probability. Fewer insertions were carried by abundant cord blood beta clonotypes; a weaker similar trend was observed in young adult naive repertoires, while no such trend was observed in memory repertoires. Zero-insertion analyses could be partly confounded by invariant T cells such as MAIT and iNKT, although diverse VJ usage argued against such confounding for most clonotypes.

A note on this clonotype: Its antigen target is currently unknown. No per-base quality is available; no much larger clone lies one base away.

The same data also contributed to another study, on yellow fever vaccine responses in identical twins. From that second study: The authors reported that the T cell response to vaccination in identical twins appeared partly convergent and partly personalized. In the study, vaccine-responding T cell clones were precisely tracked in identical twins.

The sample was CD4+ T cells sorted from blood. The sequence is built from TRBV7-2 and TRBJ2-4; 9 central nucleotides agree with TRBD2. This sequence was found in a woman aged 18-30 years in good health. The DNA is as follows: TGTGCCAGTACCATTACAGCGGGAGGCGGTAAAAACATTCAGTACTTC. Its protein is CASTITAGGGKNIQYF.